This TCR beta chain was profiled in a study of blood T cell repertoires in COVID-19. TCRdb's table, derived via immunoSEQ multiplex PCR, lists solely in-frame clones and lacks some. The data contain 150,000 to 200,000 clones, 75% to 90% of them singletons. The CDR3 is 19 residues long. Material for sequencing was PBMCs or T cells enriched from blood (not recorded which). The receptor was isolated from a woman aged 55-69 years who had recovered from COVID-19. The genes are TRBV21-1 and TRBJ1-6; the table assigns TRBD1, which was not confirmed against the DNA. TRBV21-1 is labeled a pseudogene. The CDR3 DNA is TGTGCCAGCAGCCCGGGGACAGGGCAAAGAATAGGCAAATGGTCACCCCTCCACTTT. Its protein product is CASSPGTGQRIGKWSPLHF.